One sample yielded the 22 T cell receptor beta chains listed below, sequenced in a study of brain T cells in children with intractable seizures (dated by TCRdb to the early 2020s). The library was built by means of the immunoSEQ multiplex PCR assay. In TCRdb, the immuneACCESS table is reduced to in-frame sequences with V and J assigned. These tables do not hold every clone; where another copy was compared, an unresolved V gene accounts for under half, and the others remain unexplained. This sample holds 100,000 to 120,000 clones; around 94% were observed only once. The top ten constitute around 4% of the sample. This sample's time point label indicates: resected brain tissue, or blood drawn just prior to surgery. The material was peripheral blood, obtained at surgery. The source is a boy younger than two with hemimegalencephaly and intractable seizures.

V is TRBV29-1 and J is TRBJ2-3; 12 bases agree with TRBD1. V shed 6 bases, J shed 1 base, and the junction held 2 bases outside the gene matches. From germline, CDR1 is SQVTM and CDR2 ANQGSEA. This CDR3 has 14 amino acids. CDR3 amino acids: CSVGTGGRTDTQYF. The CDR3, as DNA: TGCAGCGTCGGGACAGGGGGCCGCACAGATACGCAGTATTTT.

The chain couples TRBV19 to TRBJ2-5; 7 bases match TRBD2. The CDR3 is 15 amino acids. Unmatched junction bases numbered 9, after V lost 5 bases and J lost 3 bases. Germline V CDR1 and CDR2: LNHDA, SQIVND (reference sequence). The CDR3 region is CASSLLAGREETQYF. In nucleotides, the CDR3 is TGTGCCAGTAGTCTCCTGGCGGGGAGGGAAGAGACCCAGTACTTC.

Only a few counts were recorded for this clone. CDR3 residues: CASSIGGNSNQPQHF. The CDR3 DNA sequence: TGTGCCAGTAGTATAGGCGGTAATAGCAATCAGCCCCAGCATTTT. The gene calls are TRBV19 and TRBJ1-5; D unclear. CDR1 is LNHDA and CDR2 is SQIVND in the germline V gene (reference sequence). The CDR3 is 15 amino acids. V lost 1 base and J 0 bases, leaving 7 bases between the germline ends.

The chain combines TRBV30 with TRBJ1-5, with 8 positions matching TRBD1. Germline CDR1 GTSNPN, CDR2 SVGIG (reference sequence). V lost 1 base and J lost 7; bases outside the gene matches: 0. The CDR3 extends over 12 amino acids. CDR3: CAWSAGGQPQHF. The CDR3 DNA is TGTGCCTGGAGTGCAGGGGGCCAGCCCCAGCATTTT. The full variable domain, in which reference TRBV30 and TRBJ1-5 provide the parts outside the CDR3, is SQTIHQWPATLVQPVGSPLSLECTVEGTSNPNLYWYRQAAGRGLQLLFYSVGIGQISSEVPQNLSASRPQDRQFILSSKKLLLSDSGFYLCAWSAGGQPQHFGDGTRLSIL.

The chain recombines TRBV4-1 with TRBJ1-3, with a possible D match to TRBD1 (5 bases). The CDR3 is 16 residues long. Germline CDR1 MGHRA, CDR2 YSYEKL. Trimming shortened V by 1 base and J by 4 bases, and 14 bases separated the two germline ends. The CDR3 coding sequence is TGCGCCAGCAGCCAAGTCAATCTGGAGGGGGGAAACACCATATATTTT. It codes for CASSQVNLEGGNTIYF.

The chain is built from TRBV27 and TRBJ1-5; D unclear. This CDR3 has 13 amino acids. Germline V gene lookup returns CDR1 MNHEY and CDR2 SMNVEV (reference sequence). Deletions cut 8 bases from V and 4 bases from J, with 12 bases between. The CDR3 loop reads CASGWEINQPQHF. DNA for the CDR3: TGTGCCAGCGGGTGGGAGATTAATCAGCCCCAGCATTTT.

The rearrangement links TRBV5-1 to TRBJ2-1; 11 nucleotides line up with TRBD1. CDR3 length: 15 amino acids. Germline V gene lookup returns CDR1 SGHRS and CDR2 YFSETQ. Trimming removed 4 bases from V and 2 bases from J; junction bases left unmatched: 2. Written as DNA, the CDR3 is TGCGCCAGCAGCCCGGGACAGGGGGCCTACAATGAGCAGTTCTTC. As protein: CASSPGQGAYNEQFF. Full variable domain (outside the CDR3, taken from reference TRBV5-1 and TRBJ2-1): KAGVTQTPRYLIKTRGQQVTLSCSPISGHRSVSWYQQTPGQGLQFLFEYFSETQRNKGNFPGRFSGRQFSNSRSEMNVSTLELGDSALYLCASSPGQGAYNEQFFGPGTRLTVL.

The V call is TRBV27, the J call TRBJ2-2, with a possible D match to TRBD1 (5 bases). V dropped 2 bases and J dropped 8 bases, with 15 bases sitting between them. In germline, CDR1 is MNHEY, CDR2 SMNVEV (reference sequence). The CDR3 is 15 residues long. The CDR3 is CASSLLRAGLGELFF. The CDR3 DNA follows: TGTGCCAGCAGTTTACTCAGGGCCGGGCTGGGGGAGCTGTTTTTT.

This rearrangement joins TRBV6-1 to TRBJ2-7; D is uncertain. The CDR3 contains 13 residues. Trimming stripped 2 bases from V and 4 bases from J, with 9 bases between. Per the germline V gene, CDR1 is MNHNS and CDR2 is SASEGT. In DNA, the CDR3 is TGTGCCAGCAGTGAACGTGTCCTATACGAGCAGTACTTC. This translates into CASSERVLYEQYF.

This chain uses TRBV6-5 with TRBJ1-1; tentatively, D is TRBD1 (5 bases). The CDR3 covers 15 residues. The germline V gene has CDR1 MNHEY and CDR2 SVGAGI. V lost 1 base and J 4 bases, leaving 13 bases between the germline ends. CDR3 sequence reads: CASSYWSVGTTEAFF. In DNA, the CDR3 is TGTGCCAGCAGTTACTGGTCAGTAGGGACCACTGAAGCTTTCTTT.

The chain links TRBV11-3 to TRBJ1-3; no firm D call. The CDR3 is 15 residues long. V was clipped by 4 bases and J by 1 base, with 11 bases between them. In germline, CDR1 is SGHNT, CDR2 YENEEA. The CDR3 reads CASSYGRWSGNTIYF. The CDR3 coding sequence is TGTGCCAGCAGCTACGGACGATGGTCTGGAAACACCATATATTTT.

V and J are TRBV4-1 and TRBJ2-7; 13 bases align to TRBD2. The CDR3 contains 16 residues. Germline loops: CDR1 MGHRA, CDR2 YSYEKL. The J segment lost 7 bases and the V segment lost 1 base, leaving 7 bases of the junction unmatched. CDR3 nucleotide sequence: TGCGCCAGCAGCCAAGGAATTGGACTAGCGGGAGTTGAGCAGTACTTC. Its protein product is CASSQGIGLAGVEQYF.

The J gene is TRBJ2-3, the V gene TRBV5-8; TRBD2 might be the D (6 bases). Looked up from germline, CDR1 is SGHTS and CDR2 is YDEGEE. This CDR3 comprises 14 residues. With 4 bases removed from V and 6 bases from J, the gap between germline ends came to 15 bases. Written as DNA, the CDR3 is TGTGCCAGCAGCGCGCTTTCGGGAGACGATACGCAGTATTTT. Its translation is CASSALSGDDTQYF.

The V and J genes are TRBV7-2 and TRBJ1-2, with 8 bases identical to TRBD1. V trimming: 6 bases; J trimming: 4 bases; junction bases outside the gene matches: 7. CDR1 is SGHTA, CDR2 FQGNSA, per germline. CDR3 length: 14 residues. This CDR3 reads CASRSGGLIYGYTF. In DNA form, the CDR3 reads TGTGCCAGCAGATCAGGGGGCTTGATCTATGGCTACACCTTC.

This clone was found once. The V gene is TRBV9, the J gene TRBJ2-1; 12 nucleotides agree with TRBD2. The CDR3 consists of 15 residues. Losses at the gene ends were 3 bases for V and 8 bases for J; bases not matched to a gene: 6. CDR1 is SGDLS and CDR2 is YYNGEE in the germline V gene. CDR3 nucleotide sequence: TGTGCCAGCAGCGAACCTAGCGGGAGGGCCGATGAGCAGTTCTTC. Its translation is CASSEPSGRADEQFF. Based on the CDR3 plus reference TRBV9 and TRBJ2-1, the full variable domain is DSGVTQTPKHLITATGQRVTLRCSPRSGDLSVYWYQQSLDQGLQFLIQYYNGEERAKGNILERFSAQQFPDLHSELNLSSLELGDSALYFCASSEPSGRADEQFFGPGTRLTVL.

V usage is TRBV5-4 and J usage is TRBJ2-7, with 9 bases identical to TRBD1. With 4 bases clipped from V and 2 bases from J, the junction kept 4 bases outside the gene matches. The CDR3 totals 14 residues. CDR1 and CDR2 from the germline V gene are SGHNT and YYREEE (reference sequence). This CDR3 reads CASSVGDRAYEQYF. The DNA for the CDR3 is TGTGCCAGCAGCGTGGGGGACAGGGCCTACGAGCAGTACTTC.

CDR3: CASRGTLPTDTQYF. The CDR3 bases are TGTGCCAGCAGGGGGACCTTACCTACAGATACGCAGTATTTT. This chain connects TRBV6-5 to TRBJ2-3, with D perhaps TRBD1 or TRBD2 (5 bases each). V lost 6 bases, J lost 3 bases, and 13 bases lay in between. This CDR3 has 14 residues. Germline CDR1 and CDR2: MNHEY and SVGAGI.

The chain recombines TRBV30 with TRBJ1-6; 11 positions match TRBD1. J gave up 10 bases and V 3 bases, and 2 bases lay outside the gene matches. The CDR3 consists of 13 residues. Germline V gives CDR1 GTSNPN, CDR2 SVGIG (reference sequence). Here the CDR3 reads CAWRGTGGSPLHF. The CDR3 region has the DNA TGTGCCTGGAGAGGGACAGGGGGGTCACCCCTCCACTTT.

The sample holds one count of this clone. J is TRBJ1-1 and V is TRBV7-2; possibly TRBD1 for D (6 bases). Trimming stripped 1 base from V and 1 base from J, with 16 bases between. This CDR3 comprises 17 residues. From germline, CDR1 is SGHTA and CDR2 FQGNSA. CDR3 coding DNA: TGTGCCAGCAGCTTAGATCCTTCTGACAGGCGGAACACTGAAGCTTTCTTT. Residues: CASSLDPSDRRNTEAFF.

This chain connects TRBV11-2 to TRBJ2-2, with TRBD1 as a possible D gene (5 bases). There are 15 residues in the CDR3. Germline V lookup: CDR1 SGHAT, CDR2 FQNNGV. The V and J ends lost 5 bases and 6 bases respectively, with 16 bases between them. CDR3 amino acids: CASSPLRQGAGELFF. In DNA, the CDR3 is TGTGCCAGCAGCCCCCTGAGGCAGGGCGCCGGGGAGCTGTTTTTT.

This clone has just one count. The chain is built from TRBV23-1 and TRBJ1-5, with TRBD1 matching over 8 bases. TRBV23-1 is treated as an ORF (open reading frame) with a function not yet certain. After removal of 0 bases from V and 1 base from J, the junction contained 14 bases not matched to a gene. The CDR3 totals 20 residues. The CDR3 spells CASSQSPDREGIASNQPQHF. The CDR3 DNA reads as TGCGCCAGCAGTCAATCTCCGGACAGGGAGGGTATCGCGAGCAATCAGCCCCAGCATTTT.

The count of this clone is one. The CDR3 bases are TGTGCCAGCAGCGTAGTGGGGACTAGCGGGAGGGATGAGCAGTTCTTC. Its protein product is CASSVVGTSGRDEQFF. The V and J genes are TRBV9 and TRBJ2-1, with TRBD2 matching 16 bases. Germline CDR1 and CDR2: SGDLS and YYNGEE. This CDR3 has 16 amino acids. V shed 0 bases, J shed 8 bases, and the junction held 2 bases outside the gene matches.